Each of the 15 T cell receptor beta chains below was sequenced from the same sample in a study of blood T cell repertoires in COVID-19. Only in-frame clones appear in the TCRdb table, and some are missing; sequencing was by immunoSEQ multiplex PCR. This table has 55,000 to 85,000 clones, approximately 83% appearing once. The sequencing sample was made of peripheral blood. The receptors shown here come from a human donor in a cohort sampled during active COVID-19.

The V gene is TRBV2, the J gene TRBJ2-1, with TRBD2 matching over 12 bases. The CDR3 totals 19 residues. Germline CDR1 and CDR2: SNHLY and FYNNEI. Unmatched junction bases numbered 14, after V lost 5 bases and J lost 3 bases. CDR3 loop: CASSNRGPLAGGYYNEQFF. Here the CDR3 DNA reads TGTGCCAGCAGTAACAGGGGACCACTAGCGGGGGGCTACTACAATGAGCAGTTCTTC.

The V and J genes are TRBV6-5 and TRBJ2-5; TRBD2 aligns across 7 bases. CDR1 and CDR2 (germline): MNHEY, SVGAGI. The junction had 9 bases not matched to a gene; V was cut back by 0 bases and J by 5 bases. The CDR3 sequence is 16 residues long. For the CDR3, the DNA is TGTGCCAGCAGTTACTCGTCCGGGGAGGGTGGGGAGACCCAGTACTTC. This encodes CASSYSSGEGGETQYF.

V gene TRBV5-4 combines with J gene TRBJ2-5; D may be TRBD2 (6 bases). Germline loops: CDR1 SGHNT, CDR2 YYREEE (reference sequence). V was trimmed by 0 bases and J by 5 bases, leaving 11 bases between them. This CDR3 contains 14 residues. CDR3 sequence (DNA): TGTGCCAGCAGCTTGGTGGGAGGTGAGGAGACCCAGTACTTC. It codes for CASSLVGGEETQYF.

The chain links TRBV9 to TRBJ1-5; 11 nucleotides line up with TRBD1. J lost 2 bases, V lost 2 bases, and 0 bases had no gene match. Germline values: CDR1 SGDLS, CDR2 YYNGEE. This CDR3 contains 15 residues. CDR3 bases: TGTGCCAGCAGCGTGGGACAGGGGGGCAATCAGCCCCAGCATTTT. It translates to CASSVGQGGNQPQHF. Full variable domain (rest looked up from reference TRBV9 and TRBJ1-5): DSGVTQTPKHLITATGQRVTLRCSPRSGDLSVYWYQQSLDQGLQFLIQYYNGEERAKGNILERFSAQQFPDLHSELNLSSLELGDSALYFCASSVGQGGNQPQHFGDGTRLSIL.

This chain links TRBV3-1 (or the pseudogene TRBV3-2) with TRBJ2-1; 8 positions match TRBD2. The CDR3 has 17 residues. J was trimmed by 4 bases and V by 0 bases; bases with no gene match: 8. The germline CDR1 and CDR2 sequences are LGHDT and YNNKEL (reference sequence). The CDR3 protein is CASSQDRGLVSYNEQFF. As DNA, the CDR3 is TGTGCCAGCAGCCAAGACCGGGGACTAGTATCTTACAATGAGCAGTTCTTC.

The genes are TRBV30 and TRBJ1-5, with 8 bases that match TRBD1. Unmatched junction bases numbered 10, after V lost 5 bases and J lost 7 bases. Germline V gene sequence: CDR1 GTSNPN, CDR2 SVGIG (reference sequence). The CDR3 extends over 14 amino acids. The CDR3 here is CAWGTGHSAQPQHF. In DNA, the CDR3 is TGTGCCTGGGGGACAGGTCATAGCGCCCAGCCCCAGCATTTT. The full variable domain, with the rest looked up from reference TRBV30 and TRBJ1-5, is SQTIHQWPATLVQPVGSPLSLECTVEGTSNPNLYWYRQAAGRGLQLLFYSVGIGQISSEVPQNLSASRPQDRQFILSSKKLLLSDSGFYLCAWGTGHSAQPQHFGDGTRLSIL.

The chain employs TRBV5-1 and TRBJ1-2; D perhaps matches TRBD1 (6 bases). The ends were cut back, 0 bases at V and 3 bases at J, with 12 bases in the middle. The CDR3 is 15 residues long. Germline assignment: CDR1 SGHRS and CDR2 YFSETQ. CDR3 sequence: CASSLEGGRDYGYTF. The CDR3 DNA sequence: TGCGCCAGCAGCTTGGAAGGGGGTAGGGACTATGGCTACACCTTC.

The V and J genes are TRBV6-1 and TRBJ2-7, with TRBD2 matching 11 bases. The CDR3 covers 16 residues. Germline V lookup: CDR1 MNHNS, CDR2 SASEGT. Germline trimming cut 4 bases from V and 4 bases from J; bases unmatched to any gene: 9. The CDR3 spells CASSADTGTSGYEQYF. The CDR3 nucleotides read TGTGCCAGCAGTGCAGACACCGGGACTAGCGGATACGAGCAGTACTTC.

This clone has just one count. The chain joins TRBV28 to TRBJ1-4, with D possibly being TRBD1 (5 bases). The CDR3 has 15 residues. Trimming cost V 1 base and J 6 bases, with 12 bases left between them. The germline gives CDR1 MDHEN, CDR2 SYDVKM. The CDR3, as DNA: TGTGCCAGCAGTTTATCAGGGTCGTTAGATGAAAAACTGTTTTTT. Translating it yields CASSLSGSLDEKLFF.

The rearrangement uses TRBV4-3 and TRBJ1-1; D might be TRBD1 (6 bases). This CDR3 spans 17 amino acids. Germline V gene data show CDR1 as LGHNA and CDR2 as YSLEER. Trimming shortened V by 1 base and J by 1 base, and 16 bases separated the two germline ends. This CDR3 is CASSQALTGTPNTEAFF. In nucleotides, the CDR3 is TGCGCCAGCAGCCAAGCCCTAACCGGGACACCGAACACTGAAGCTTTCTTT.

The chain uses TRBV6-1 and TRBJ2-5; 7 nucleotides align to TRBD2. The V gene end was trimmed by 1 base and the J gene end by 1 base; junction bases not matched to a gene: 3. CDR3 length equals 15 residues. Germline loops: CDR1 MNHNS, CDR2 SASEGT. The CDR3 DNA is TGTGCCAGCAGTGAAGGGGCTAGCGGCCAAGAGACCCAGTACTTC. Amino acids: CASSEGASGQETQYF.

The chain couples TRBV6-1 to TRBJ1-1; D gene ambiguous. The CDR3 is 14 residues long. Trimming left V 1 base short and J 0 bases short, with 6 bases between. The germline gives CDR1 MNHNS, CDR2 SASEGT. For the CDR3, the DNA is TGTGCCAGCAGTGAAGGGCTGGTGAACACTGAAGCTTTCTTT. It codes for CASSEGLVNTEAFF.

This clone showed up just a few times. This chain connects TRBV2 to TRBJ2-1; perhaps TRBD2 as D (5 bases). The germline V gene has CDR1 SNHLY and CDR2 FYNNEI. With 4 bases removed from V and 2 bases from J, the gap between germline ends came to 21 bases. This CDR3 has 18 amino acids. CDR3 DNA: TGTGCCAGCAGTGTAGGTTTTGATGAACCGGGAACCTACAATGAGCAGTTCTTC. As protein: CASSVGFDEPGTYNEQFF.

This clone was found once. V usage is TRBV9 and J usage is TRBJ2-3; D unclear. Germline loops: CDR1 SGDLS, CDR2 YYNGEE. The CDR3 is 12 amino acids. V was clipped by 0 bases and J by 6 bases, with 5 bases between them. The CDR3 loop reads CASSVALDTQYF. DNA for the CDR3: TGTGCCAGCAGCGTAGCCTTGGATACGCAGTATTTT. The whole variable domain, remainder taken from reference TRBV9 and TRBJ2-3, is DSGVTQTPKHLITATGQRVTLRCSPRSGDLSVYWYQQSLDQGLQFLIQYYNGEERAKGNILERFSAQQFPDLHSELNLSSLELGDSALYFCASSVALDTQYFGPGTRLTVL.

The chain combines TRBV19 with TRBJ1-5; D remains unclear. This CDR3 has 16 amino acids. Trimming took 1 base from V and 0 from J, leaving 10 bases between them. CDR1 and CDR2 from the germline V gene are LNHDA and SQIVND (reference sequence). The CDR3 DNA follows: TGTGCCAGTAGTATAGTGTCGGGGAATAGCAATCAGCCCCAGCATTTT. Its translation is CASSIVSGNSNQPQHF. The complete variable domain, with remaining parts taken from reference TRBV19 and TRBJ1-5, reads DGGITQSPKYLFRKEGQNVTLSCEQNLNHDAMYWYRQDPGQGLRLIYYSQIVNDFQKGDIAEGYSVSREKKESFPLTVTSAQKNPTAFYLCASSIVSGNSNQPQHFGDGTRLSIL.